This T cell receptor (beta chain) stems from a study of immune cell composition in non-small cell lung cancer. TCRdb's table, derived via immunoSEQ multiplex PCR, lists solely in-frame clones and lacks some. Seen here are several thousand clones, roughly two thirds observed once, and the top ten hold more than 7%. The CDR3 contains 14 residues. The V gene's germline CDR1 is SGHNT and CDR2 YENEEA. Trimming took off 1 base at V and 6 bases at J, with 10 bases between the two ends. By share, this clone ranks as medium-sized. The sequenced material came from lung tumor tissue. The V gene is TRBV11-3, the J gene TRBJ2-1; D is possibly TRBD1 (5 bases). The sequence was obtained from a human donor with non-small cell lung cancer. CDR3 DNA: TGTGCCAGCAGCTTAGCCACAGGTAGCAATGAGCAGTTCTTC. Its protein is CASSLATGSNEQFF.